One sample yielded the 23 T cell receptor beta chains listed below, sequenced in a study of blood T cells in healthy people across ages. Primers used in a second PCR of roughly 6 to 11 cycles were a sample-barcoded 5' primer and a J-beta primer mix. TCRdb processed the 5' RACE reads anew with MiXCR; each CDR3 protein has one entry. The data hold about 970,000 distinct CDR3 sequences, with approximately 50% observed a single time. Sequencing was carried out using blood. These TCRs come from an older woman in good health.

The V gene is TRBV6-6, the J gene TRBJ2-7, with 8 bases matching TRBD1. V dropped 7 bases and J dropped 4; count of bases not matched to a gene: 9. The germline V gene encodes CDR1 MNHNY and CDR2 SVGAGI (reference sequence). The CDR3 runs to 14 residues. This CDR3 reads CASTPSGQGYEQYF. The CDR3 nucleotides read TGTGCCAGCACCCCCTCTGGACAGGGTTACGAGCAGTACTTC.

This clonotype was seen more than once but under ten times. This sequence joins TRBV20-1 and TRBJ2-1; D may be TRBD2 (5 bases). Germline V gene data show CDR1 as DFQATT and CDR2 as SNEGSKA (reference sequence). V was cut by 3 bases and J by 6 bases, with 9 bases left in between. This CDR3 region has 12 residues. The CDR3 DNA reads TGCAGTGCTAGCCGGGATCTCAATGAGCAGTTCTTC. Its translation is CSASRDLNEQFF.

The chain employs TRBV9 and TRBJ2-7, with 10 nucleotides matching TRBD1. Per the germline V gene, CDR1 is SGDLS and CDR2 is YYNGEE. The CDR3 runs 16 residues. Trimming cost V 3 bases and J 5 bases; bases outside gene matches: 11. CDR3 sequence reads: CASSAYVGTGVNEQYF. The CDR3 DNA reads as TGTGCCAGCAGCGCCTACGTTGGGACAGGGGTGAACGAGCAGTACTTC.

The V call is TRBV6-2 or TRBV6-3, the J call TRBJ2-1, with 13 nucleotides matching TRBD2. V lost 4 bases to trimming and J lost 6 bases; unmatched junction nucleotides: 24. Germline assignment: CDR1 MNHEY and CDR2 SVGEGT. The CDR3 is 22 residues long. The CDR3 reads CASSSPLAGHLGLAGLINEQFF. The CDR3 nucleotides are TGTGCCAGCAGTTCCCCCCTTGCGGGACACTTGGGACTAGCGGGACTGATCAATGAGCAGTTCTTC.

The J gene is TRBJ2-3, the V gene TRBV20-1; no definite D call. The length of the CDR3 is 14 residues. V dropped 5 bases and J dropped 2 bases, with 14 bases sitting between them. CDR1 is DFQATT and CDR2 is SNEGSKA in the germline V gene (reference sequence). CDR3 residues: CSAQFQIFTDTQYF. DNA for the CDR3: TGCAGTGCTCAATTCCAGATTTTCACAGATACGCAGTATTTT.

The V gene is TRBV10-3, the J gene TRBJ1-1; no clear D. The ends were cut back, 5 bases at V and 4 bases at J, with 14 bases in the middle. Germline V lookup: CDR1 ENHRY, CDR2 SYGVKD. This CDR3 is 14 amino acids long. In DNA form, the CDR3 reads TGTGCCATCAGTAGTCCGGGGTATCGCACTGAAGCTTTCTTT. It yields the protein CAISSPGYRTEAFF.

This clonotype has just a few counts. The chain uses TRBV20-1 and TRBJ1-5; no definite D call. This CDR3 region has 10 residues. V was pared by 5 bases and J by 9 bases, with 8 bases between. Germline CDR1 DFQATT, CDR2 SNEGSKA (reference sequence). The CDR3 spells CSAGKGPQHF. CDR3 coding DNA: TGCAGTGCTGGGAAAGGGCCCCAGCATTTT.

There are a few counts of this clonotype. The gene calls are TRBV5-7 and TRBJ1-2; no clear D. TRBV5-7 is treated as an ORF (open reading frame) with a function not yet certain. Trimming stripped 4 bases from V and 0 bases from J, with 13 bases between. The CDR3 loop spans 15 amino acids. Written as DNA, the CDR3 is TGTGCCAGCAGCCGAAGCAAAACTCCTAACTATGGCTACACCTTC. This sequence encodes CASSRSKTPNYGYTF.

There are a few counts of this clonotype. The chain joins TRBV15 to TRBJ2-3; 7 bases agree with TRBD2. Germline CDR1 reads LNHNV; CDR2 reads YYDKDF (reference sequence). J was trimmed by 10 bases and V by 3 bases; bases with no gene match: 7. This CDR3 region has 13 residues. The CDR3 coding sequence is TGTGCCACCAGCAGGGCCCTAGCGGCCCCGCAGTATTTT. Encoded protein: CATSRALAAPQYF.

The chain couples TRBV4-1 to TRBJ1-4; D is unresolved. Germline lookup yields CDR1 MGHRA and CDR2 YSYEKL. The CDR3 extends over 14 amino acids. V was pared by 0 bases and J by 8 bases, with 10 bases between. In DNA form, the CDR3 reads TGCGCCAGCAGCCAAGATCGGGCGGGAGAAAAACTGTTTTTT. Residues: CASSQDRAGEKLFF.

The chain employs TRBV4-1 and TRBJ2-7, with 7 bases aligning to TRBD1. This CDR3 has 17 amino acids. Germline values: CDR1 MGHRA, CDR2 YSYEKL. Trimming at V came to 0 bases and at J to 4 bases, leaving 12 bases not matched to a gene. The CDR3 bases are TGCGCCAGCAGCCAAGATTATGGGACAGATGGGACATACGAGCAGTACTTC. This gives the protein CASSQDYGTDGTYEQYF.

The chain is built from TRBV11-2 and TRBJ2-7, with 7 bases lining up with TRBD1. The junction had 8 bases not matched to a gene; V was cut back by 5 bases and J by 10 bases. The germline V gene has CDR1 SGHAT and CDR2 FQNNGV. This CDR3 has 12 residues. The CDR3 nucleotides read TGTGCCAGCAGCACATCGACAGGGATTCAGTACTTC. Translating it yields CASSTSTGIQYF.

V usage is TRBV3-1 and J usage is TRBJ1-1; 11 bases match TRBD1. Germline-derived CDR1 and CDR2 are LGHDT and YNNKEL (reference sequence). J gave up 5 bases and V 1 base, and 3 bases lay outside the gene matches. The CDR3 runs to 15 residues. The CDR3 here is CASSQGGQGGTEAFF. In DNA, the CDR3 is TGTGCCAGCAGCCAAGGGGGACAGGGGGGAACTGAAGCTTTCTTT.

The CDR3 DNA is TGTGCCAGCAGCCCTCAGCGGGGGAGACACAATGAGCAGTTCTTC. Translation: CASSPQRGRHNEQFF. The chain employs TRBV11-2 and TRBJ2-1; 8 nucleotides align to TRBD2. The ends lost 5 bases at V and 5 bases at J; junction bases unmatched: 8. Germline loops: CDR1 SGHAT, CDR2 FQNNGV. The CDR3 has 15 residues.

The chain carries TRBV9 and TRBJ2-5, with 12 bases lining up with TRBD2. Germline-derived CDR1 and CDR2 are SGDLS and YYNGEE. V lost 4 bases to trimming and J lost 2 bases; unmatched junction nucleotides: 3. The CDR3 is 15 amino acids. This CDR3 is CASSRLAGAQETQYF. CDR3 nucleotide sequence: TGTGCCAGCAGCCGACTAGCGGGAGCTCAAGAGACCCAGTACTTC.

The chain carries TRBV18 and TRBJ2-3; no reliable D call. The V gene's germline CDR1 is KGHSH and CDR2 LQKENI. V lost 2 bases to trimming and J lost 3 bases, with 15 bases between them. This CDR3 has 16 amino acids. Here the CDR3 DNA reads TGTGCCAGCTCACCAGAGCGAGCAGGCGGAACAGATACGCAGTATTTT. Amino acids: CASSPERAGGTDTQYF.

In its sample, this clonotype was seen once. J is TRBJ2-7 and V is TRBV5-1; 10 nucleotides align to TRBD1. CDR1 is SGHRS, CDR2 YFSETQ, per germline. CDR3 length equals 15 residues. J was trimmed by 2 bases and V by 5 bases; bases with no gene match: 7. CDR3 region: CASRPQTGGPYEQYF. The DNA of the CDR3 is TGCGCCAGCAGACCCCAGACAGGGGGCCCCTACGAGCAGTACTTC.

This chain uses TRBV2 with TRBJ2-6; D is ambiguous. The length of the CDR3 is 17 residues. The germline V and J ends were trimmed by 5 bases and 0 bases, with 14 bases remaining between them. The germline CDR1 and CDR2 sequences are SNHLY and FYNNEI. DNA for the CDR3: TGTGCCAGCAGTCGTCTTCGCGAATTCTCTGGGGCCAACGTCCTGACTTTC. Translation gives CASSRLREFSGANVLTF.

A few counts support this clonotype. CDR3 sequence: CSARGRTGRHEQYF. CDR3 nucleotides: TGCAGTGCTAGAGGCCGGACAGGGAGGCACGAGCAGTACTTC. This chain links TRBV20-1 with TRBJ2-7, with 8 bases fitting TRBD1. The trim removed 1 base at V and 5 bases at J, leaving 7 bases unmatched. Germline V gene sequence: CDR1 DFQATT, CDR2 SNEGSKA (reference sequence). The CDR3 spans 14 residues.

This clonotype was recorded a few times. The V and J genes are TRBV28 and TRBJ2-7, with 11 bases matching TRBD2. Per the germline V gene, CDR1 is MDHEN and CDR2 is SYDVKM. V lost 1 base, J lost 3 bases, and 2 bases stayed unmatched. The CDR3 has 15 residues. As DNA, the CDR3 is TGTGCCAGCAGTTTATTGCTAGCGGGAGGCTACGAGCAGTACTTC. This sequence encodes CASSLLLAGGYEQYF.

This chain links TRBV5-1 with TRBJ2-7; 7 bases align to TRBD2. Germline CDR1 reads SGHRS; CDR2 reads YFSETQ. The V segment lost 4 bases and the J segment 1 base; nucleotides outside the gene matches: 8. The CDR3 extends over 15 amino acids. CDR3 in DNA: TGCGCCAGCAGCCCACAAGCGGGGTTATCCTACGAGCAGTACTTC. Translated, it gives CASSPQAGLSYEQYF. The whole variable domain, filled in from reference TRBV5-1 and TRBJ2-7, reads KAGVTQTPRYLIKTRGQQVTLSCSPISGHRSVSWYQQTPGQGLQFLFEYFSETQRNKGNFPGRFSGRQFSNSRSEMNVSTLELGDSALYLCASSPQAGLSYEQYFGPGTRLTVT.

This sequence joins TRBV11-2 and TRBJ1-2; no reliable D call. The CDR3 has 14 amino acids. Germline V lookup: CDR1 SGHAT, CDR2 FQNNGV. V was trimmed by 3 bases and J by 4 bases, leaving 12 bases between them. The CDR3 spells CASSFQDLGYGYTF. CDR3 in DNA: TGTGCCAGCAGCTTTCAAGACCTCGGCTATGGCTACACCTTC. The whole variable domain, remainder taken from reference TRBV11-2 and TRBJ1-2, is EAGVAQSPRYKIIEKRQSVAFWCNPISGHATLYWYQQILGQGPKLLIQFQNNGVVDDSQLPKDRFSAERLKGVDSTLKIQPAKLEDSAVYLCASSFQDLGYGYTFGSGTRLTVV.

This clonotype was observed a few times. This sequence joins TRBV29-1 and TRBJ2-7; no reliable D call. CDR1 and CDR2 (germline): SQVTM, ANQGSEA. The V and J ends lost 7 bases and 0 bases respectively, with 7 bases between them. The CDR3 contains 11 residues. CDR3 in amino acids: CSGAYSYEQYF. For the CDR3, the DNA is TGCAGCGGTGCCTACTCCTACGAGCAGTACTTC.